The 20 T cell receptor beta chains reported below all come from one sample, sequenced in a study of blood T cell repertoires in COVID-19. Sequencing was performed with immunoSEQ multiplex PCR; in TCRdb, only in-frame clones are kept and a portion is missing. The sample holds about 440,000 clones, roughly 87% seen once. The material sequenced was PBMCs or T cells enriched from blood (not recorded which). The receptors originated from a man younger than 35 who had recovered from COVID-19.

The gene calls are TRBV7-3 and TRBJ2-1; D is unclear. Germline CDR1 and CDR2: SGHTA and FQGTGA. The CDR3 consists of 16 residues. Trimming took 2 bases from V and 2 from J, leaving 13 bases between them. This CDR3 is CASSLFGKPAYNEQFF. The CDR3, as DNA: TGTGCCAGCAGCTTATTTGGTAAGCCTGCCTACAATGAGCAGTTCTTC.

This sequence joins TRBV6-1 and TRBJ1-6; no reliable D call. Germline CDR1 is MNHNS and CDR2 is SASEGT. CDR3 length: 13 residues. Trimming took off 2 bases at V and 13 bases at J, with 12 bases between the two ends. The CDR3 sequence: CASSESPPAPLHF. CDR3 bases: TGTGCCAGCAGTGAAAGCCCACCCGCCCCCCTCCACTTT.

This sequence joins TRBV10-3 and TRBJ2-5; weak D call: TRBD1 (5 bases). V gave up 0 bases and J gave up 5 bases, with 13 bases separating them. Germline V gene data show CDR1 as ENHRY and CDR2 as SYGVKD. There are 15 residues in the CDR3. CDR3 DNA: TGTGCCATCAGTGAGTCGTGGCAGGGTGCCGAGACCCAGTACTTC. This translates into CAISESWQGAETQYF.

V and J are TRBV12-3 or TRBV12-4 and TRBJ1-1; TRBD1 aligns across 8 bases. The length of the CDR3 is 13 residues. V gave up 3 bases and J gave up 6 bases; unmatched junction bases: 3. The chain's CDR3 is CASSLDRVAEAFF. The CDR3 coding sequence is TGTGCCAGCAGTTTGGACAGGGTCGCTGAAGCTTTCTTT.

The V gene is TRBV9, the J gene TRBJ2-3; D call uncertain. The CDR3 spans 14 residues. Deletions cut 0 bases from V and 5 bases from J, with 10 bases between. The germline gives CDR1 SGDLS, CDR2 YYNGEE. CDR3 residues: CASSVGGVRDTQYF. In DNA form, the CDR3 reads TGTGCCAGCAGCGTAGGCGGCGTACGAGATACGCAGTATTTT.

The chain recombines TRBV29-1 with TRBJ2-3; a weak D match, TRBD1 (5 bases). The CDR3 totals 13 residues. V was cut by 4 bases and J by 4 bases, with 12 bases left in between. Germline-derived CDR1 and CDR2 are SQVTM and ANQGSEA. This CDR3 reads CSVVEQGADTQYF. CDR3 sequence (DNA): TGCAGCGTTGTTGAGCAGGGTGCAGATACGCAGTATTTT.

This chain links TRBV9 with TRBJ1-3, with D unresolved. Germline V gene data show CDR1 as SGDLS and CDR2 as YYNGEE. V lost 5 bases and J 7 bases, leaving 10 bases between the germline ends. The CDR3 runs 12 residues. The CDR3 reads CASRGVGNTIYF. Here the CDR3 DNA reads TGTGCCAGCAGGGGAGTAGGGAACACCATATATTTT.

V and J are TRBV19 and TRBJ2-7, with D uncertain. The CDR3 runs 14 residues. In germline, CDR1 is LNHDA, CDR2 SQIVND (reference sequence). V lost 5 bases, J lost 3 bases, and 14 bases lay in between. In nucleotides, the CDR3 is TGTGCCAGTAGTTTTAGGCTGACTGACTACGAGCAGTACTTC. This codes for CASSFRLTDYEQYF.

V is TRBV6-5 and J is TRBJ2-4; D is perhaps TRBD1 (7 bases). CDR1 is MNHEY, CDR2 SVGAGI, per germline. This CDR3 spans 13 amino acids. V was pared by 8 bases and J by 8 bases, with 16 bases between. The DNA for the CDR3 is TGTGCCAGCTTTTCGGGCGGGACAGACATTCAGTACTTC. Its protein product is CASFSGGTDIQYF.

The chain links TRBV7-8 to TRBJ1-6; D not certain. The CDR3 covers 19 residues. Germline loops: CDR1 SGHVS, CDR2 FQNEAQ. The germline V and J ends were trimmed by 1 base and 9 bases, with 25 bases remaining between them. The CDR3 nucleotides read TGTGCCAGCAGCTTAGTGTTATCTAGTTTTCGACGCCCGGGTTCACCCCTCCACTTT. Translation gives CASSLVLSSFRRPGSPLHF.

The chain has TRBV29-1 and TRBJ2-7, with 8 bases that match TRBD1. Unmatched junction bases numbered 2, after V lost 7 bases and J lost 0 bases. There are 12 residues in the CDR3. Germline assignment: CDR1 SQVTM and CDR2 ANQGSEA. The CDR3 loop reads CSGTGSSYEQYF. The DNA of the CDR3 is TGCAGCGGGACAGGGAGCTCCTACGAGCAGTACTTC.

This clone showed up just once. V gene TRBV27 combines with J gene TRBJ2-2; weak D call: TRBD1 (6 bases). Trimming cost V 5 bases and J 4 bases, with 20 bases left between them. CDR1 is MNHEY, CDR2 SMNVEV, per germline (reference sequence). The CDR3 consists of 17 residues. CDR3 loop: CASSLSGPRGGTGELFF. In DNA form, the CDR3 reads TGTGCCAGCAGTCTCTCTGGACCCCGAGGGGGCACCGGGGAGCTGTTTTTT.

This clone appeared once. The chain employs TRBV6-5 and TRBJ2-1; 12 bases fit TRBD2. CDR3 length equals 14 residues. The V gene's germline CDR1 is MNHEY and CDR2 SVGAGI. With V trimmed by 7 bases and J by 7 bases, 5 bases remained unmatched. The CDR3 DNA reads TGTGCCAGCAAGCGACTAGCGGGAGTAAATGAGCAGTTCTTC. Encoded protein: CASKRLAGVNEQFF.

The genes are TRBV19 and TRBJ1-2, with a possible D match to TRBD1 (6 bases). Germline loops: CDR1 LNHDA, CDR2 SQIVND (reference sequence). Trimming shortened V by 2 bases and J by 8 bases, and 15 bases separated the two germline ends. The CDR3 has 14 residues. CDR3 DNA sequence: TGTGCCAGTAGTATAACAGGGTTGGTGGAAGGCTACACCTTC. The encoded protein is CASSITGLVEGYTF. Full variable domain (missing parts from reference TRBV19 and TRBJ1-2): DGGITQSPKYLFRKEGQNVTLSCEQNLNHDAMYWYRQDPGQGLRLIYYSQIVNDFQKGDIAEGYSVSREKKESFPLTVTSAQKNPTAFYLCASSITGLVEGYTFGSGTRLTVV.

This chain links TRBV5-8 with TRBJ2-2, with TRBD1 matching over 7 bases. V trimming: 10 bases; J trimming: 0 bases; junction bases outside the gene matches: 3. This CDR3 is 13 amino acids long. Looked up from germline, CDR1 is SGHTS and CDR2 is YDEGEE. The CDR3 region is CAADRANTGELFF. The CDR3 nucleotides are TGTGCCGCTGACAGGGCGAACACCGGGGAGCTGTTTTTT.

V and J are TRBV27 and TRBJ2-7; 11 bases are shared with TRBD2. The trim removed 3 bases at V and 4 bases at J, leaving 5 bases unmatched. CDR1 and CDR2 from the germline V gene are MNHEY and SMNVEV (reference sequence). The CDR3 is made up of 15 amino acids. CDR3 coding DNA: TGTGCCAGCAGTTTGGCTAGCGGGAGGAGATACGAGCAGTACTTC. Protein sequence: CASSLASGRRYEQYF.

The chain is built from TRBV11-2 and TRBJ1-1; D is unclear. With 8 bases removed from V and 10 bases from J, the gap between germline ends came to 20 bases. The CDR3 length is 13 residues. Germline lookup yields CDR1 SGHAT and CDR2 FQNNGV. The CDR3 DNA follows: TGTGCCAGCGGTTCCTCCGGGAGATCGGGAGCTTTCTTT. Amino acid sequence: CASGSSGRSGAFF.

The CDR3, as DNA: TGTGCCAGCAGCGAAACAGGGGGCAGCACTGAAGCTTTCTTT. Protein sequence: CASSETGGSTEAFF. This chain connects TRBV11-3 to TRBJ1-1; the match to TRBD1 covers 9 bases. V gave up 5 bases and J gave up 4 bases; unmatched junction bases: 5. The CDR3 runs to 14 residues. Germline values: CDR1 SGHNT, CDR2 YENEEA.

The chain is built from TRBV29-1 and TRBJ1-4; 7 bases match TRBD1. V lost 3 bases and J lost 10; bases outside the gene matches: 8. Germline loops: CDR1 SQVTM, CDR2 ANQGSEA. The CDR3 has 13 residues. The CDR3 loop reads CSVDKDGQAKLFF. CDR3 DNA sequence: TGCAGCGTTGATAAAGACGGACAGGCAAAACTGTTTTTT.

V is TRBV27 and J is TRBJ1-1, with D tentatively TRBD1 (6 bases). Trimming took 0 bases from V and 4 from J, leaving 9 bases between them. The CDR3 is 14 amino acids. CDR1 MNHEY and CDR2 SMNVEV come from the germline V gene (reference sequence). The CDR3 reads CASSLSGGRTEAFF. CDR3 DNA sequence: TGTGCCAGCAGTTTATCTGGGGGCCGCACTGAAGCTTTCTTT.